The present T cell receptor (beta chain) was sequenced within a study of CD8 T cells in ankylosing spondylitis. Study outcomes and limitations: Seemingly distinctive of ankylosing spondylitis blood was a TCR beta motif formed by eight highly homologous variants. The authors reported significant enrichment of disease-linked clones in matched ankylosing spondylitis synovial fluid.

TCRdb re-derived calls from the 5' RACE reads in MiXCR, one entry per CDR3 protein. The table includes approximately 300,000 distinct CDR3 sequences, roughly 8% detected once. On this clonotype itself: Its antigen is undetermined.

Germline assignment: CDR1 MDHEN and CDR2 SYDVKM. The CDR3 contains 14 residues. Trimming cost V 4 bases and J 8 bases; bases outside gene matches: 7. The sequencing sample was made of blood, either unsorted or a sorted T cell fraction (not recorded which). The TCR comes from a male donor with ankylosing spondylitis. The V gene is TRBV28, the J gene TRBJ2-1, with 8 bases aligning to TRBD2. The CDR3 DNA is TGTGCCAGCAGTTACGGCAGGCGGGAGGATGAGCAGTTCTTC. This gives the protein CASSYGRREDEQFF.